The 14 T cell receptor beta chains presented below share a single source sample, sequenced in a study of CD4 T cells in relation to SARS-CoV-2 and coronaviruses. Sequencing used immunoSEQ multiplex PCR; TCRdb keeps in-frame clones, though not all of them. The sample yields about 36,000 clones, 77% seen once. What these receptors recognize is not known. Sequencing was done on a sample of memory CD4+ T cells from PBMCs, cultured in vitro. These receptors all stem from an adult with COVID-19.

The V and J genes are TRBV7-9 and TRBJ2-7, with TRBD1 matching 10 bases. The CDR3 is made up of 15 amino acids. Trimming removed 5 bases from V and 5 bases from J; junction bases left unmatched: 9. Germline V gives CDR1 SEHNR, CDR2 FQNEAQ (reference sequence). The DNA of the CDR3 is TGTGCCAGCAGCGTCGGGAGGACAGGGGGGGACGAGCAGTACTTC. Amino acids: CASSVGRTGGDEQYF.

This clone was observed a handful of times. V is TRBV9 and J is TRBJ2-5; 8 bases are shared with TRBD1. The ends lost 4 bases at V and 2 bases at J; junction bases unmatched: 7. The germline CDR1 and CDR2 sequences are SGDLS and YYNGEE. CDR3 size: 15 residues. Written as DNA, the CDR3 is TGTGCCAGCAGCCTTGGGGACAGGATACAAGAGACCCAGTACTTC. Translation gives CASSLGDRIQETQYF.

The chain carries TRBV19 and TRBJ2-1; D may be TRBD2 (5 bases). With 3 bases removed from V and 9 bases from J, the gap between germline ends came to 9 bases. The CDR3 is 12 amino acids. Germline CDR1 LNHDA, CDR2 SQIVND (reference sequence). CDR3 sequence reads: CASSMTISEQFF. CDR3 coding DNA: TGTGCCAGTAGTATGACTATAAGTGAGCAGTTCTTC.

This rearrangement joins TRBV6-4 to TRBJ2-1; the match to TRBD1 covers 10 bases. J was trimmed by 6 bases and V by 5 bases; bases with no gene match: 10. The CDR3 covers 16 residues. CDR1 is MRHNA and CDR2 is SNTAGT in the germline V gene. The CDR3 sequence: CASSIHRGQGVNEQFF. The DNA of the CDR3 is TGTGCCAGCAGTATACACCGCGGACAGGGGGTCAATGAGCAGTTCTTC.

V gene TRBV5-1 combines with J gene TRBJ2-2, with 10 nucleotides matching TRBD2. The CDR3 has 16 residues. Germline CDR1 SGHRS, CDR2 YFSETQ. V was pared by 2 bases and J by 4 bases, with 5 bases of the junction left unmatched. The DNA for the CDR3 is TGCGCCAGCAGCTTCCAAGCGGGAGGGGGCACCGGGGAGCTGTTTTTT. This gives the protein CASSFQAGGGTGELFF.

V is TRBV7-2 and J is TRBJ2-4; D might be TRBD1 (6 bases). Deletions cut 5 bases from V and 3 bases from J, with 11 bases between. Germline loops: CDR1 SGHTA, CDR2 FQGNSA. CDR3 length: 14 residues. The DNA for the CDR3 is TGTGCCAGCAGCATTGGGGGACACAAAAACATTCAGTACTTC. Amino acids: CASSIGGHKNIQYF.

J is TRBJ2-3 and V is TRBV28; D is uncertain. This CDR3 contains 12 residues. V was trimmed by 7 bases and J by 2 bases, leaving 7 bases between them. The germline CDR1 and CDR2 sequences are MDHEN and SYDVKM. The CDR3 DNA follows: TGTGCCAGCAACACCCTCACAGATACGCAGTATTTT. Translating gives CASNTLTDTQYF.

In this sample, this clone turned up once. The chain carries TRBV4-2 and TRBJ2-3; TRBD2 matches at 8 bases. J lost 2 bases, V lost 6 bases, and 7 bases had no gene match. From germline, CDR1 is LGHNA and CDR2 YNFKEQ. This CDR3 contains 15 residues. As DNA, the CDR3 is TGTGCCAGCAGGAGCACTAGCGGATACACAGATACGCAGTATTTT. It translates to CASRSTSGYTDTQYF.

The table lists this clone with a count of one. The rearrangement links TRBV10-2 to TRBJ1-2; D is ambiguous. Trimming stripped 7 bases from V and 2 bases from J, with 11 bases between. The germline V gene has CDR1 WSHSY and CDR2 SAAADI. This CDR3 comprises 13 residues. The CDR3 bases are TGCGCCAGCAAGGTGGGAGGGAACTATGGCTACACCTTC. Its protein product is CASKVGGNYGYTF.

The CDR3 DNA sequence: TGTGCCAGCAGCTTAGATCTCGGTGGGGGCGGGGAGCTGTTTTTT. It specifies CASSLDLGGGGELFF. The chain carries TRBV11-2 and TRBJ2-2; D is possibly TRBD1 or TRBD2 (5 bases each). This CDR3 is 15 amino acids long. Trimming cost V 0 bases and J 7 bases, with 12 bases left between them. Looked up from germline, CDR1 is SGHAT and CDR2 is FQNNGV.

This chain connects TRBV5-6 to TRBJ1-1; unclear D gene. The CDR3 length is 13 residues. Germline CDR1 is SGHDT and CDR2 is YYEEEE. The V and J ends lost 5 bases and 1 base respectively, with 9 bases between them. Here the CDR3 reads CASRFEANTEAFF. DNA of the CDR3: TGTGCCAGCAGATTTGAAGCGAACACTGAAGCTTTCTTT.

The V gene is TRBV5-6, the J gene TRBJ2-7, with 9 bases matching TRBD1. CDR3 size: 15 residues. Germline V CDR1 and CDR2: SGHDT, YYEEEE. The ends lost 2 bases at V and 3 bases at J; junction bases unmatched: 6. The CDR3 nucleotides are TGTGCCAGCAGCTTCGACCGGGACAGGGACTACGAGCAGTACTTC. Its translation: CASSFDRDRDYEQYF.

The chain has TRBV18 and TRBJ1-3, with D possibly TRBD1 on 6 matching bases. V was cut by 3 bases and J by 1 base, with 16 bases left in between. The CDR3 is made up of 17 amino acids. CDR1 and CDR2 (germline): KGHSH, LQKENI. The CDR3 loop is CASSPVGGTSSGNTIYF. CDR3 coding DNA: TGTGCCAGCTCACCGGTGGGGGGCACCTCTTCTGGAAACACCATATATTTT.

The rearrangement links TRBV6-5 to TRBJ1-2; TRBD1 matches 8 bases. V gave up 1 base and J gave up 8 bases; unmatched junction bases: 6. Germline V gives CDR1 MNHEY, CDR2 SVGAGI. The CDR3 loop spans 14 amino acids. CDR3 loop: CASSYFRTGKGYTF. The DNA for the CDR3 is TGTGCCAGCAGTTACTTTCGGACAGGGAAAGGCTACACCTTC.